The 27 T cell receptor beta chains reported below all come from one sample, sequenced in a study of cytomegalovirus exposure and HLA in healthy donors. PCR amplification relied on 60 Vbeta primers (plus 13 Jbeta primers). The repertoire was sequenced with immunoSEQ multiplex PCR; TCRdb's copy has only in-frame clones and lacks some. The sample contains roughly 100,000 clones, 70% to 80% of which appear only once. Sequenced material: PBMCs. The receptors were sampled from a female donor in good health and CMV-seropositive.

This chain links TRBV18 with TRBJ1-1; 8 bases map to TRBD1. The length of the CDR3 is 15 residues. Trimming at V came to 5 bases and at J to 1 base, leaving 6 bases not matched to a gene. Per the germline V gene, CDR1 is KGHSH and CDR2 is LQKENI. CDR3 coding DNA: TGTGCCAGCTCAGCAGGACAGGGATCGAACACTGAAGCTTTCTTT. This gives the protein CASSAGQGSNTEAFF.

This clone was seen just once. The V and J genes are TRBV6-6 and TRBJ2-1, with D possibly being TRBD2 (7 bases). The CDR3 sequence is 12 residues long. Trimming stripped 7 bases from V and 10 bases from J, with 14 bases between. Germline V gene lookup returns CDR1 MNHNY and CDR2 SVGAGI (reference sequence). The CDR3 protein is CASKGGGLEQFF. The CDR3 DNA reads as TGTGCCAGCAAGGGAGGGGGGCTGGAGCAGTTCTTC.

This sequence joins TRBV6-6 and TRBJ1-1, with 7 bases that match TRBD1. The germline gives CDR1 MNHNY, CDR2 SVGAGI (reference sequence). CDR3 size: 13 residues. The trim removed 7 bases at V and 3 bases at J, leaving 5 bases unmatched. CDR3 sequence (DNA): TGTGCCAGCACCCGACAGGGATACACTGAAGCTTTCTTT. Amino acid sequence: CASTRQGYTEAFF.

The chain recombines TRBV7-2 with TRBJ1-5; D not resolved. Germline CDR1 and CDR2: SGHTA and FQGNSA. Trimming cost V 5 bases and J 1 base, with 15 bases left between them. CDR3 length: 16 residues. CDR3 in DNA: TGTGCCAGCAGCGCAAGCGGGGTTCTAAGCAATCAGCCCCAGCATTTT. Translation: CASSASGVLSNQPQHF.

This clone was counted a single time. This chain links TRBV5-6 with TRBJ2-6; 9 bases map to TRBD1. V shed 6 bases, J shed 2 bases, and the junction held 9 bases outside the gene matches. The CDR3 is 17 amino acids. CDR1 and CDR2 (germline): SGHDT, YYEEEE. The CDR3 reads CASNFGQGLAGANVLTF. CDR3 DNA sequence: TGTGCCAGCAACTTTGGACAGGGGTTGGCTGGGGCCAACGTCCTGACTTTC.

This chain uses TRBV7-3 with TRBJ2-1; TRBD1 matches at 10 bases. V was pared by 1 base and J by 1 base, with 1 base of the junction left unmatched. CDR3 size: 16 residues. In germline, CDR1 is SGHTA, CDR2 FQGTGA. CDR3 amino acids: CASSLRQGASYNEQFF. In nucleotides, the CDR3 is TGTGCCAGCAGCTTAAGACAGGGGGCGTCCTACAATGAGCAGTTCTTC. Combining the CDR3 with reference TRBV7-3 and TRBJ2-1 gives the whole variable domain GAGVSQTPSNKVTEKGKYVELRCDPISGHTALYWYRQSLGQGPEFLIYFQGTGAADDSGLPNDRFFAVRPEGSVSTLKIQRTERGDSAVYLCASSLRQGASYNEQFFGPGTRLTVL.

V gene TRBV7-8 combines with J gene TRBJ2-7; maybe TRBD2 (6 bases). The V gene lost 5 bases and the J gene lost 1 base, with 18 bases spanning the gap. The CDR3 has 16 amino acids. Germline V CDR1 and CDR2: SGHVS, FQNEAQ. In DNA form, the CDR3 reads TGTGCCAGCAGCCGGGGGACCTCCGGCGGGTCCTACGAGCAGTACTTC. It yields the protein CASSRGTSGGSYEQYF.

This clone was observed a few times. This chain uses TRBV7-2 with TRBJ1-2; 11 bases agree with TRBD1. J gave up 8 bases and V 6 bases, and 8 bases lay outside the gene matches. In germline, CDR1 is SGHTA, CDR2 FQGNSA. The CDR3 is made up of 14 amino acids. The chain's CDR3 is CASREDRGRRGYTF. The CDR3 coding sequence is TGTGCCAGCAGGGAGGACAGGGGGCGCCGGGGCTACACCTTC.

The sample holds one count of this clone. The chain carries TRBV19 and TRBJ2-7; 8 bases map to TRBD2. CDR1 LNHDA and CDR2 SQIVND come from the germline V gene (reference sequence). With V trimmed by 4 bases and J by 4 bases, 9 bases remained unmatched. This CDR3 comprises 15 residues. The CDR3 reads CASSRGLVGVYEQYF. In nucleotides, the CDR3 is TGTGCCAGTAGTAGGGGACTAGTGGGAGTGTACGAGCAGTACTTC.

The rearrangement joins TRBV6-1 to TRBJ1-2; D perhaps matches TRBD1 (6 bases). V was pared by 6 bases and J by 2 bases, with 10 bases between. CDR1 MNHNS and CDR2 SASEGT come from the germline V gene. The length of the CDR3 is 13 residues. CDR3 nucleotides: TGTGCCAGCAGCGAGGACAGAAACTATGGCTACACCTTC. Translated: CASSEDRNYGYTF.

V usage is TRBV4-2 and J usage is TRBJ2-5; 7 nucleotides match TRBD2. With V trimmed by 4 bases and J by 0 bases, 5 bases remained unmatched. Germline CDR1 LGHNA, CDR2 YNFKEQ. The CDR3 sequence is 15 residues long. CDR3 coding DNA: TGTGCCAGCAGCCCTAGCGGATTTGACCAAGAGACCCAGTACTTC. Amino acids: CASSPSGFDQETQYF.

The chain has TRBV28 and TRBJ2-7, with TRBD1 matching 9 bases. Per germline, CDR1 MDHEN and CDR2 SYDVKM. V dropped 6 bases and J dropped 2; count of bases not matched to a gene: 2. The CDR3 length is 13 residues. The CDR3 DNA follows: TGTGCCAGCAGGGGGACAGGGACCTACGAGCAGTACTTC. As protein: CASRGTGTYEQYF.

This chain uses TRBV6-6 with TRBJ1-2, with 8 nucleotides matching TRBD1. Germline CDR1 is MNHNY and CDR2 is SVGAGI (reference sequence). Trimming took 2 bases from V and 8 from J; bases not matched to a gene: 7. The CDR3 has 14 amino acids. CDR3 DNA sequence: TGTGCCAGCAGTTACCTAACAGGGGGTGAGGGCTACACCTTC. Translation: CASSYLTGGEGYTF.

The chain employs TRBV10-2 and TRBJ1-2; a weak D match, TRBD1 (6 bases). Trimming took off 3 bases at V and 0 bases at J, with 17 bases between the two ends. This CDR3 has 17 residues. Germline loops: CDR1 WSHSY, CDR2 SAAADI. CDR3 protein: CASSDGSSGTPNYGYTF. The CDR3 DNA is TGCGCCAGCAGTGATGGTAGTTCCGGGACACCTAACTATGGCTACACCTTC.

Remarks on this clone: The same CDR3 also results from other DNA sequences found in this sample. The genes are TRBV15 and TRBJ1-5, with D possibly TRBD1 on 6 matching bases. V was clipped by 0 bases and J by 4 bases, with 10 bases between them. CDR1 is LNHNV, CDR2 YYDKDF, per germline (reference sequence). CDR3 length equals 15 residues. The DNA of the CDR3 is TGTGCCACCAGCAGAGATTTAAGGGGGAATCAGCCCCAGCATTTT. Encoded protein: CATSRDLRGNQPQHF.

The chain couples TRBV2 to TRBJ1-5; TRBD1 matches 9 bases. CDR1 SNHLY and CDR2 FYNNEI come from the germline V gene. The V and J ends lost 7 bases and 4 bases, in that order; junction bases with no gene match: 8. CDR3 length equals 15 residues. The CDR3 DNA follows: TGTGCCAGCAATCCGGGACAGGGTTCAAATCAGCCCCAGCATTTT. Protein product: CASNPGQGSNQPQHF.

The chain has TRBV7-9 and TRBJ2-7, with TRBD1 matching over 8 bases. The germline V gene encodes CDR1 SEHNR and CDR2 FQNEAQ (reference sequence). The CDR3 loop spans 15 amino acids. V shed 3 bases, J shed 4 bases, and the junction held 8 bases outside the gene matches. The CDR3 is CASSLRTGSWYEQYF. CDR3 sequence (DNA): TGTGCCAGCAGCTTGCGGACAGGGAGTTGGTACGAGCAGTACTTC. Filled out from reference TRBV7-9 and TRBJ2-7, the complete variable domain reads DTGVSQNPRHKITKRGQNVTFRCDPISEHNRLYWYRQTLGQGPEFLTYFQNEAQLEKSRLLSDRFSAERPKGSFSTLEIQRTEQGDSAMYLCASSLRTGSWYEQYFGPGTRLTVT.

The gene calls are TRBV5-1 and TRBJ2-3; maybe TRBD2 (5 bases). V was cut by 2 bases and J by 0 bases, with 10 bases left in between. The CDR3 covers 15 residues. The germline V gene encodes CDR1 SGHRS and CDR2 YFSETQ. The CDR3 nucleotides read TGCGCCAGCAGCTTAAGCGGTTATAGCACAGATACGCAGTATTTT. Translated, it gives CASSLSGYSTDTQYF.

The table lists this clone with a count of one. This chain connects TRBV5-5 to TRBJ1-2; TRBD1 might be the D (6 bases). V was trimmed by 3 bases and J by 6 bases, leaving 12 bases between them. The CDR3 runs to 13 residues. The germline gives CDR1 SGHKS, CDR2 YYEKEE (reference sequence). The CDR3, as DNA: TGTGCCAGCAGCTGGGGAGGGGGGGATGGCTACACCTTC. It is translated as CASSWGGGDGYTF.

The chain is built from TRBV2 and TRBJ1-2; TRBD1 matches at 10 bases. Germline values: CDR1 SNHLY, CDR2 FYNNEI. CDR3 length: 15 amino acids. V shed 7 bases and J 5 bases; nucleotides not matched to a gene: 10. The CDR3 loop reads CASKKNRDRGYGYTF. CDR3 coding DNA: TGTGCCAGCAAAAAAAATCGGGACAGGGGTTATGGCTACACCTTC.

CDR3 protein: CASSRPGTGGDYTF. DNA for the CDR3: TGTGCCAGCAGCCGTCCCGGGACAGGGGGAGACTACACCTTC. The chain recombines TRBV7-9 with TRBJ1-2, with TRBD1 identical over 11 bases. V shed 5 bases and J 10 bases; nucleotides not matched to a gene: 9. From germline, CDR1 is SEHNR and CDR2 FQNEAQ (reference sequence). The CDR3 length is 14 residues.

V gene TRBV7-8 combines with J gene TRBJ1-5, with 9 bases aligning to TRBD1. The CDR3 runs to 15 residues. Germline lookup yields CDR1 SGHVS and CDR2 FQNEAQ. The J segment lost 9 bases and the V segment lost 4 bases, leaving 10 bases of the junction unmatched. The CDR3 sequence is CASSSRDRAWGPQHF. CDR3 in DNA: TGTGCCAGCAGCTCCCGGGACAGGGCTTGGGGGCCCCAGCATTTT.

V gene TRBV6-1 combines with J gene TRBJ1-2, with 7 bases aligning to TRBD1. This CDR3 spans 13 amino acids. The V gene's germline CDR1 is MNHNS and CDR2 SASEGT. Trimming cost V 6 bases and J 8 bases; bases outside gene matches: 9. CDR3 coding DNA: TGTGCCAGCAGGTCGATGACAGGGACCGGCTACACCTTC. Amino acids: CASRSMTGTGYTF.

This chain joins TRBV5-1 and TRBJ1-1, with D possibly being TRBD1 (6 bases). Trimming took 6 bases from V and 4 from J, leaving 13 bases between them. This CDR3 is 13 amino acids long. Germline-derived CDR1 and CDR2 are SGHRS and YFSETQ. The CDR3 bases are TGCGCCAGCACCGGGACACAGAGCACTGAAGCTTTCTTT. Protein product: CASTGTQSTEAFF.

This clone was counted between two and nine times. The genes are TRBV27 and TRBJ1-1; 8 bases match TRBD1. The ends lost 5 bases at V and 0 bases at J; junction bases unmatched: 5. In germline, CDR1 is MNHEY, CDR2 SMNVEV (reference sequence). The CDR3 covers 15 residues. The chain's CDR3 is CASSARQGMNTEAFF. The CDR3 DNA reads TGTGCCAGCAGTGCAAGACAGGGGATGAACACTGAAGCTTTCTTT.

The rearrangement uses TRBV12-5 and TRBJ1-1; 11 bases line up with TRBD1. The CDR3 covers 15 residues. The V gene's germline CDR1 is LGHNT and CDR2 FRNRAP. V dropped 5 bases and J dropped 5; count of bases not matched to a gene: 7. This chain's CDR3 is CASGLDRGRGTEAFF. Written as DNA, the CDR3 is TGTGCTAGTGGTCTGGACAGGGGGCGTGGAACTGAAGCTTTCTTT.

This chain uses TRBV10-2 with TRBJ2-2; 7 positions match TRBD1. V lost 3 bases to trimming and J lost 8 bases; unmatched junction nucleotides: 6. Germline values: CDR1 WSHSY, CDR2 SAAADI. The CDR3 loop spans 14 amino acids. CDR3 bases: TGCGCCAGCAGTGAACGGGACAGTCGGGGGGAGCTGTTTTTT. As protein: CASSERDSRGELFF.